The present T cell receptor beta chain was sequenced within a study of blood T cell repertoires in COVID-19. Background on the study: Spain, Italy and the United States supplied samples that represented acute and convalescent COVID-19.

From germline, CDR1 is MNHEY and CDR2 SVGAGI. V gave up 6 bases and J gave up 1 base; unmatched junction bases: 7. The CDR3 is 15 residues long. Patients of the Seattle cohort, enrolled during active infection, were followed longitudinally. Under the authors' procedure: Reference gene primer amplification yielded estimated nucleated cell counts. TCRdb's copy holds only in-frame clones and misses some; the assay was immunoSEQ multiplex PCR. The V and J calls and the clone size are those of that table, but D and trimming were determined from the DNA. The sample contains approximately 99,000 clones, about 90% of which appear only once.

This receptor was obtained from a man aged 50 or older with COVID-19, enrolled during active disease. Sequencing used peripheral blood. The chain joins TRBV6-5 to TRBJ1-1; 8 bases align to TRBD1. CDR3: CASRTQGAGNTEAFF. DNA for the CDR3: TGTGCCAGCAGAACCCAGGGGGCTGGGAACACTGAAGCTTTCTTT.